One TCR beta chain is described in this entry. The data belong to a study of T cell responses to AZD1222 COVID-19 vaccine. Sequencing was performed with immunoSEQ multiplex PCR; in TCRdb, only in-frame clones are kept and a portion is missing. The table includes about 140,000 clones, more than 85% detected once. J was trimmed by 4 bases and V by 3 bases; bases with no gene match: 9. Germline-derived CDR1 and CDR2 are SGDLS and YYNGEE. The CDR3 is 16 residues long. The TCR comes from an adult in good health. V gene TRBV9 combines with J gene TRBJ2-1; TRBD2 matches 8 bases. The sequencing used peripheral blood, collected on day 0 of MenACWY control vaccination. CDR3 residues: CASSGRLARDYNEQFF. CDR3 DNA: TGTGCCAGCAGCGGACGACTAGCGAGGGATTACAATGAGCAGTTCTTC.